Listed here are 16 T cell receptor beta chains from one sample, sequenced in a study of a mutant IDH1 vaccine in newly diagnosed glioma. These receptors are not linked to any known antigen. The time point was: week 35, safety follow-up. Alongside topical imiquimod, each dose of vaccine comprised 300 ug of mutant IDH1 20-mer peptide. Libraries were prepared by immunoSEQ multiplex PCR; TCRdb keeps only in-frame clonotypes and omits some of them. In the table there are about 32,000 clones, roughly 80% of which are singletons. The input for sequencing was PBMCs, taken from a glioma patient whose treatment included an IDH1 peptide vaccine. The receptor source for this set is a woman aged 18-29 years with glioma.

In this sample, this clone turned up once. This chain links TRBV9 with TRBJ2-5; 9 nucleotides line up with TRBD2. CDR3 length: 14 residues. Germline V gene lookup returns CDR1 SGDLS and CDR2 YYNGEE. The V gene end was trimmed by 7 bases and the J gene end by 3 bases; junction bases not matched to a gene: 7. CDR3: CASGTSNWKETQYF. The CDR3 DNA is TGTGCCAGCGGGACTAGCAATTGGAAAGAGACCCAGTACTTC.

J is TRBJ1-2 and V is TRBV5-1, with D possibly matching TRBD1 (5 bases). Germline V CDR1 and CDR2: SGHRS, YFSETQ. This CDR3 region has 14 residues. V lost 0 bases and J 6 bases, leaving 12 bases between the germline ends. The DNA for the CDR3 is TGCGCCAGCAGCTTGGAGGGACGGACTGATGGCTACACCTTC. Encoded protein: CASSLEGRTDGYTF.

The J gene is TRBJ1-4, the V gene TRBV7-2; D is unresolved. CDR1 is SGHTA, CDR2 FQGNSA, per germline. V was trimmed by 0 bases and J by 5 bases, leaving 10 bases between them. This CDR3 region has 15 residues. Here the CDR3 DNA reads TGTGCCAGCAGCTTAGCCGGCCGGGGAAATGAAAAACTGTTTTTT. The encoded protein is CASSLAGRGNEKLFF.

The rearrangement links TRBV7-6 to TRBJ1-6, with TRBD1 matching over 10 bases. The germline V gene has CDR1 SGHVS and CDR2 FNYEAQ. This CDR3 comprises 14 residues. The junction had 5 bases not matched to a gene; V was cut back by 5 bases and J by 10 bases. CDR3 amino acids: CASSPGQGFSPLHF. The CDR3 DNA sequence: TGTGCCAGCAGCCCGGGACAGGGGTTCTCACCCCTCCACTTT.

J is TRBJ2-5 and V is TRBV6-6, with 9 bases lining up with TRBD2. The CDR3 covers 16 residues. V lost 0 bases, J lost 2 bases, and 4 bases stayed unmatched. Germline loops: CDR1 MNHNY, CDR2 SVGAGI (reference sequence). In DNA, the CDR3 is TGTGCCAGCAGTTACTCTCGACTAGCGGATCAAGAGACCCAGTACTTC. Translation gives CASSYSRLADQETQYF.

The chain links TRBV28 to TRBJ2-7; 7 bases fit TRBD2. V was pared by 8 bases and J by 3 bases, with 7 bases of the junction left unmatched. From germline, CDR1 is MDHEN and CDR2 SYDVKM. The CDR3 spans 13 residues. The CDR3 nucleotides read TGTGCCAGCTTTTCTAGCGGCGACTACGAGCAGTACTTC. Encoded protein: CASFSSGDYEQYF.

The chain is built from TRBV5-6 and TRBJ1-6; 9 bases fit TRBD1. This CDR3 comprises 13 residues. Germline CDR1 SGHDT, CDR2 YYEEEE. V shed 8 bases and J 6 bases; nucleotides not matched to a gene: 3. DNA for the CDR3: TGTGCCAGTAAGGACAGGGGTAATTCACCCCTCCACTTT. Its translation is CASKDRGNSPLHF.

This clone has only one observation. The rearrangement uses TRBV6-6 and TRBJ2-3; TRBD2 matches at 16 bases. The germline gives CDR1 MNHNY, CDR2 SVGAGI (reference sequence). The ends lost 8 bases at V and 5 bases at J; junction bases unmatched: 7. The CDR3 covers 16 residues. CDR3 sequence reads: CASGGLAGGPQDTQYF. DNA for the CDR3: TGTGCCAGCGGGGGACTAGCGGGAGGGCCTCAAGATACGCAGTATTTT.

The chain joins TRBV5-1 to TRBJ2-7, with TRBD1 matching over 7 bases. Unmatched junction bases numbered 5, after V lost 3 bases and J lost 5 bases. Per the germline V gene, CDR1 is SGHRS and CDR2 is YFSETQ. This CDR3 contains 13 residues. The chain's CDR3 is CASSSGQHDEQYF. DNA for the CDR3: TGCGCCAGCAGCTCGGGACAGCACGACGAGCAGTACTTC.

The chain carries TRBV28 and TRBJ1-1; D is possibly TRBD1 (5 bases). The CDR3 is 15 residues long. Trimming shortened V by 5 bases and J by 0 bases, and 13 bases separated the two germline ends. Germline V lookup: CDR1 MDHEN, CDR2 SYDVKM. CDR3 amino acids: CASSNLRGMNTEAFF. CDR3 in DNA: TGTGCCAGCAGTAACCTGAGGGGAATGAACACTGAAGCTTTCTTT.

This clone appeared once. V usage is TRBV13 and J usage is TRBJ2-5; possibly TRBD1 or TRBD2 for D (5 bases each). The CDR3 contains 13 residues. V dropped 5 bases and J dropped 9 bases, with 16 bases sitting between them. CDR1 is PRHDT and CDR2 is FYEKMQ in the germline V gene (reference sequence). CDR3: CASSRIQDGAQYF. The CDR3 nucleotides are TGTGCCAGCAGCCGCATACAGGACGGGGCCCAGTACTTC.

The chain couples TRBV6-5 to TRBJ1-2, with a possible D match to TRBD1 (6 bases). Germline V gives CDR1 MNHEY, CDR2 SVGAGI. CDR3 length: 13 amino acids. V was clipped by 5 bases and J by 4 bases, with 11 bases between them. In DNA form, the CDR3 reads TGTGCCAGCAGTCGGGACACTCTCTATGGCTACACCTTC. Its translation is CASSRDTLYGYTF.

The V call is TRBV27, the J call TRBJ1-4; D perhaps matches TRBD1 (5 bases). The CDR3 runs to 15 residues. The germline V and J ends were trimmed by 6 bases and 8 bases, with 19 bases remaining between them. The V gene's germline CDR1 is MNHEY and CDR2 SMNVEV (reference sequence). The CDR3 region is CASSPPAGTGEKLFF. The CDR3, as DNA: TGTGCCAGCAGCCCCCCCGCCGGGACCGGGGAAAAACTGTTTTTT.

The V and J genes are TRBV19 and TRBJ1-2, with D perhaps TRBD1 (6 bases). This CDR3 is built from 14 residues. CDR1 LNHDA and CDR2 SQIVND come from the germline V gene (reference sequence). V dropped 6 bases and J dropped 4 bases, with 15 bases sitting between them. CDR3 in DNA: TGTGCCAGTAGCAGACAGGTCCAAAGCTATGGCTACACCTTC. Translated: CASSRQVQSYGYTF.

The chain is built from TRBV7-6 and TRBJ1-4; weak D call: TRBD1 (6 bases). The CDR3 totals 14 residues. Between the trimmed V and J ends, which lost 4 bases and 10 bases, there was a span of 16 bases. From germline, CDR1 is SGHVS and CDR2 FNYEAQ. CDR3 sequence reads: CASSSTWEGGKLFF. The CDR3 region has the DNA TGTGCCAGCAGCTCCACCTGGGAAGGGGGAAAACTGTTTTTT.

This rearrangement joins TRBV5-1 to TRBJ2-1; D ambiguous. CDR3 length: 16 residues. Germline V lookup: CDR1 SGHRS, CDR2 YFSETQ. V dropped 0 bases and J dropped 0 bases, with 10 bases sitting between them. This CDR3 reads CASSLGPTTSYNEQFF. DNA of the CDR3: TGCGCCAGCAGCTTGGGGCCGACGACCTCCTACAATGAGCAGTTCTTC.